Many counts were recorded for the clone carrying this T cell receptor (beta chain). Its antigen remains unknown. Among the patients, none had received any treatment before thyroid surgery. The data belong to a study of metastatic and nonmetastatic thyroid tumors. Study background: For malignant and benign thyroid patients, tumor or nodule tissue and blood were the sources whose repertoires were compared.

The ends were cut back, 3 bases at V and 8 bases at J, with 8 bases in the middle. The CDR3 has 12 amino acids. Study findings and constraints: Malignant thyroid tumors reportedly had TCR beta diversity that was significantly higher than in benign nodules, in blood and tumor.

Original methodology: Clinicopathological groups supplied CDR3 differences that were used to build a distant-metastasis classifier for papillary thyroid cancer. TCRdb re-analyzed the PCR reads through MiXCR. These V and J calls rely on TCRdb rather than the paper's analysis. The table includes tens of thousands of clones, about 12% detected once. The receptor was isolated from a female donor with papillary thyroid cancer or a benign thyroid nodule (not recorded which). Some clones in this sample may be carry-over from other donors' samples. Sequencing used blood. V gene TRBV12-3 or TRBV12-4 combines with J gene TRBJ2-1; D is unclear. Here the CDR3 reads CASSLSLHEQFF. Here the CDR3 DNA reads TGTGCCAGCAGTTTGAGTCTTCATGAGCAGTTCTTC.